This TCR beta chain is drawn from a study of T cells in narcolepsy. In its sample, this clone was seen a few times. Its antigen remains unknown. One base away lies a much larger clone, so this may be a sequencing read error. This CDR3 is also generated by other DNA sequences in the sample. Trimming cost V 4 bases and J 3 bases; bases outside gene matches: 7. The CDR3 loop spans 15 amino acids. The V gene's germline CDR1 is SGHRS and CDR2 YFSETQ. Libraries were prepared by immunoSEQ multiplex PCR; TCRdb keeps only in-frame clonotypes and omits some of them. The profile covers roughly 2,400 clones, with approximately 24% appearing a single time and approximately 19% taken by the ten largest.

The sequencing input was cultured CD4+ T cells from cerebrospinal fluid. The sequence derives from a human donor with narcolepsy. This rearrangement joins TRBV5-1 to TRBJ2-3; 8 bases are a match to TRBD2. The CDR3 here is CASSTAGGDTDTQYF. The DNA for the CDR3 is TGCGCCAGCAGCACTGCGGGAGGTGATACAGATACGCAGTATTTT. Variable domain in full (rest from reference TRBV5-1 and TRBJ2-3): KAGVTQTPRYLIKTRGQQVTLSCSPISGHRSVSWYQQTPGQGLQFLFEYFSETQRNKGNFPGRFSGRQFSNSRSEMNVSTLELGDSALYLCASSTAGGDTDTQYFGPGTRLTVL.